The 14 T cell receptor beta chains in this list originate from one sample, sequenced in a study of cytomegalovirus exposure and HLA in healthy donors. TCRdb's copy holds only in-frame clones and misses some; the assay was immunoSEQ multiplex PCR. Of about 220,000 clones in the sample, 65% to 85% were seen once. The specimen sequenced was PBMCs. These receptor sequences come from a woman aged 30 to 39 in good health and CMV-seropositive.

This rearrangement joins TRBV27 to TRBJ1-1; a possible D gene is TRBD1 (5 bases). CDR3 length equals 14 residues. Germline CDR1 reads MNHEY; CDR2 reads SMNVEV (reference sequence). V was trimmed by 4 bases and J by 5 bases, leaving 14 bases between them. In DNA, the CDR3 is TGTGCCAGCAGTTCCGGGGCGGTCATAACTGAAGCTTTCTTT. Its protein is CASSSGAVITEAFF.

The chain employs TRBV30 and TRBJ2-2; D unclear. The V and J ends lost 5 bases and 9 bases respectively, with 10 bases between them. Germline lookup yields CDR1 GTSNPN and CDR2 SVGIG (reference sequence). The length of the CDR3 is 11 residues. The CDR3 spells CAWGVVRELFF. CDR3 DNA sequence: TGTGCCTGGGGGGTCGTCCGGGAGCTGTTTTTT.

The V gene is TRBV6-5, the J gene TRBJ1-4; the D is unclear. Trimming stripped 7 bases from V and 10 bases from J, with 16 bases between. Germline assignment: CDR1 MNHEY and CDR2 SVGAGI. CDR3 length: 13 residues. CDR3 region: CASTRTRGGKLFF. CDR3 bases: TGTGCCAGCACGAGGACCCGAGGCGGAAAACTGTTTTTT.

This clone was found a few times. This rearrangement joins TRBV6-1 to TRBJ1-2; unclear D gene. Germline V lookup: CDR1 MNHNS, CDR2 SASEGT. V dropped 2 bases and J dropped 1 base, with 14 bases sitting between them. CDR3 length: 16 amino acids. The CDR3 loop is CASSELSDRLNYGYTF. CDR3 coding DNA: TGTGCCAGCAGTGAACTATCGGACCGCCTTAACTATGGCTACACCTTC.

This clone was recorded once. CDR3 amino acids: CAWSVLKQGVYGYTF. CDR3 nucleotide sequence: TGTGCCTGGAGTGTACTAAAACAGGGGGTCTATGGCTACACCTTC. The J gene is TRBJ1-2, the V gene TRBV30; 8 bases are a match to TRBD1. There are 15 residues in the CDR3. V trimming: 0 bases; J trimming: 4 bases; junction bases outside the gene matches: 7. Germline CDR1 is GTSNPN and CDR2 is SVGIG (reference sequence).

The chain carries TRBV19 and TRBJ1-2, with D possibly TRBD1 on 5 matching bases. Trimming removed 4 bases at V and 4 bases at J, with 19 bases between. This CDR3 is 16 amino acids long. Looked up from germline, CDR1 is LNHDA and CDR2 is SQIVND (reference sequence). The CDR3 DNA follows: TGTGCCAGTAGTAATACCCTCGTCGGGGGATCCTATGGCTACACCTTC. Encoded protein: CASSNTLVGGSYGYTF.

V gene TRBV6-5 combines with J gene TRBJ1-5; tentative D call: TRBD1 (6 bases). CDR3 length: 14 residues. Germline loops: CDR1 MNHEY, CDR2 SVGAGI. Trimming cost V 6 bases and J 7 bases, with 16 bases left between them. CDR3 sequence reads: CASRQSGERQPQHF. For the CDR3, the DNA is TGTGCCAGCAGACAGTCAGGGGAGAGACAGCCCCAGCATTTT.

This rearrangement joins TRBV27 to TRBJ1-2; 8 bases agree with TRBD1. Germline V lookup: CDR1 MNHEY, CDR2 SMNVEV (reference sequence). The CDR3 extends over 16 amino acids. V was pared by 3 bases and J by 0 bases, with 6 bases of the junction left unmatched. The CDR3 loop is CASSFFRTGSNYGYTF. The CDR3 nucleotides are TGTGCCAGCAGTTTTTTCAGGACAGGGTCTAACTATGGCTACACCTTC.

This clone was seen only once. The CDR3: CASSLGQAPGNTIYF. The CDR3 DNA follows: TGTGCCAGCAGTCTGGGCCAGGCGCCTGGAAACACCATATATTTT. This chain uses TRBV7-2 with TRBJ1-3; D remains unclear. V gave up 6 bases and J gave up 2 bases, with 14 bases separating them. This CDR3 comprises 15 residues. The germline V gene has CDR1 SGHTA and CDR2 FQGNSA.

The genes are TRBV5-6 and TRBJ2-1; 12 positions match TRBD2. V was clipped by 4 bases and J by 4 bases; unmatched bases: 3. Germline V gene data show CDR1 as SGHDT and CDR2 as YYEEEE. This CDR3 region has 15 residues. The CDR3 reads CASSLGLAGYNEQFF. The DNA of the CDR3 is TGTGCCAGCAGCCTGGGACTAGCGGGTTACAATGAGCAGTTCTTC.

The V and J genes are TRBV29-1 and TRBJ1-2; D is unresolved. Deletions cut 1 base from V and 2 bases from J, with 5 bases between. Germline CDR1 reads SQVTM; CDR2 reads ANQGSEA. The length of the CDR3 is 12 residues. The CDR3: CSVEGRNYGYTF. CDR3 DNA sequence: TGCAGCGTTGAAGGACGGAACTATGGCTACACCTTC.

CDR3 sequence (DNA): TGTGCCAGCAGTTACCTGGGCTTCTCGCCCTACGAGCAGTACTTC. Translation: CASSYLGFSPYEQYF. The chain carries TRBV6-5 and TRBJ2-7; D not resolved. V lost 2 bases, J lost 2 bases, and 13 bases lay in between. The CDR3 has 15 amino acids. Germline CDR1 MNHEY, CDR2 SVGAGI.

CDR3 nucleotides: TGCAGCGTGGTACCGACAGGGATAGGGGAGACCCAGTACTTC. This encodes CSVVPTGIGETQYF. The V gene is TRBV29-1, the J gene TRBJ2-5; TRBD1 agrees at 7 bases. Germline-derived CDR1 and CDR2 are SQVTM and ANQGSEA. The CDR3 length is 14 residues. The V and J ends lost 6 bases and 5 bases, in that order; junction bases with no gene match: 12. Supplemented by reference TRBV29-1 and TRBJ2-5, the full variable domain reads SAVISQKPSRDICQRGTSLTIQCQVDSQVTMMFWYRQQPGQSLTLIATANQGSEATYESGFVIDKFPISRPNLTFSTLTVSNMSPEDSSIYLCSVVPTGIGETQYFGPGTRLLVL.

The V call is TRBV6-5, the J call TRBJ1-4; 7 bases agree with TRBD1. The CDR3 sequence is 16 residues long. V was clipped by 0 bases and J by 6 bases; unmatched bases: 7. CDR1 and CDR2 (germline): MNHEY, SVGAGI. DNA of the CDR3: TGTGCCAGCAGTTACTCGACAGGGCAGGTTGATGAAAAACTGTTTTTT. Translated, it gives CASSYSTGQVDEKLFF.